This passage covers 12 T cell receptor beta chains from one sample sequenced in a study of beta chain features in type 1 diabetes. These TCRs are of unknown antigen specificity. Study-level results: Across all four CD4+ subsets, people with type 1 diabetes showed modestly shorter TCRB CDR3s.

Investigators reverse transcribed all isolated RNA, so they sequenced expressed TCRB transcripts. Using immunoSEQ multiplex PCR, the repertoire was profiled, and TCRdb retains in-frame clones only, with some absent. The repertoire holds 95,000 to 150,000 clones, with about 18% as singletons. Sequencing was carried out using central memory CD4+ T cells from blood. All receptors derive from a man aged 18 to 35 with type 1 diabetes.

This clone appeared many times. The chain carries TRBV29-1 and TRBJ2-3; the D call may be TRBD1 or TRBD2 (5 bases each). Germline V gene lookup returns CDR1 SQVTM and CDR2 ANQGSEA. This CDR3 comprises 15 residues. Trimming took off 4 bases at V and 6 bases at J, with 20 bases between the two ends. CDR3 sequence reads: CSVAPGWGMTDTQYF. The CDR3 DNA follows: TGCAGCGTTGCCCCGGGATGGGGCATGACGGATACGCAGTATTTT.

In regard to this clone: This clone may be a read error of a much larger clone one base away. At the DNA level, this CDR3 is encoded by other sequences in the same sample as well. The chain uses TRBV2 and TRBJ1-6; unclear D gene. V was clipped by 4 bases and J by 7 bases, with 11 bases between them. CDR3 length: 14 amino acids. The germline V gene has CDR1 SNHLY and CDR2 FYNNEI. The DNA for the CDR3 is TGTGCCAGCAGTGTAGGGCGTTCAAATTCACCCCTCCACTTT. It translates to CASSVGRSNSPLHF.

This clone was seen only once. The chain is built from TRBV11-2 and TRBJ2-1; no clear D gene. V was trimmed by 5 bases and J by 4 bases, leaving 21 bases between them. This CDR3 has 17 amino acids. CDR1 is SGHAT, CDR2 FQNNGV, per germline. The CDR3 bases are TGTGCCAGCAGCACCTTCGAGGTAGCAGCTTCATACAATGAGCAGTTCTTC. Amino acids: CASSTFEVAASYNEQFF.

This clone was detected ten times or more. The chain employs TRBV7-3 and TRBJ2-3, with 8 bases identical to TRBD2. Germline V CDR1 and CDR2: SGHTA, FQGTGA. There are 16 residues in the CDR3. V trimming: 5 bases; J trimming: 2 bases; junction bases outside the gene matches: 9. This CDR3 reads CASSAGLARATDTQYF. The CDR3 DNA is TGTGCCAGCAGCGCTGGACTAGCAAGGGCCACAGATACGCAGTATTTT.

The V gene is TRBV5-1, the J gene TRBJ2-1; 8 bases map to TRBD2. The CDR3 loop spans 15 amino acids. Trimming removed 2 bases from V and 5 bases from J; junction bases left unmatched: 6. Germline CDR1 and CDR2: SGHRS and YFSETQ. The CDR3 spells CASSLSGSGDNEQFF. The CDR3 DNA reads TGCGCCAGCAGCTTAAGCGGGAGCGGCGACAATGAGCAGTTCTTC. The entire variable domain, with the rest obtained from reference TRBV5-1 and TRBJ2-1, is as follows: KAGVTQTPRYLIKTRGQQVTLSCSPISGHRSVSWYQQTPGQGLQFLFEYFSETQRNKGNFPGRFSGRQFSNSRSEMNVSTLELGDSALYLCASSLSGSGDNEQFFGPGTRLTVL.

The rearrangement joins TRBV29-1 to TRBJ2-5, with D possibly being TRBD2 (6 bases). CDR1 SQVTM and CDR2 ANQGSEA come from the germline V gene. Trimming shortened V by 7 bases and J by 5 bases, and 14 bases separated the two germline ends. The CDR3 covers 12 residues. Here the CDR3 DNA reads TGCAGCGGGCTCACTAGCTGGGAGACCCAGTACTTC. Protein sequence: CSGLTSWETQYF. Based on the CDR3 plus reference TRBV29-1 and TRBJ2-5, the full variable domain is SAVISQKPSRDICQRGTSLTIQCQVDSQVTMMFWYRQQPGQSLTLIATANQGSEATYESGFVIDKFPISRPNLTFSTLTVSNMSPEDSSIYLCSGLTSWETQYFGPGTRLLVL.

This clone has a handful of counts. The chain has TRBV30 and TRBJ2-1; 9 bases are a match to TRBD1. CDR1 and CDR2 from the germline V gene are GTSNPN and SVGIG (reference sequence). The V segment lost 2 bases and the J segment 5 bases; nucleotides outside the gene matches: 4. The CDR3 is 14 residues long. CDR3 sequence reads: CAWSPWTGDNEQFF. The CDR3 coding sequence is TGTGCCTGGAGTCCTTGGACAGGGGACAATGAGCAGTTCTTC. Combining the CDR3 with reference TRBV30 and TRBJ2-1 gives the whole variable domain SQTIHQWPATLVQPVGSPLSLECTVEGTSNPNLYWYRQAAGRGLQLLFYSVGIGQISSEVPQNLSASRPQDRQFILSSKKLLLSDSGFYLCAWSPWTGDNEQFFGPGTRLTVL.

In its sample, this clone is medium-sized. The genes are TRBV9 and TRBJ2-3; 9 bases map to TRBD1. CDR1 and CDR2 (germline): SGDLS, YYNGEE. V shed 4 bases, J shed 2 bases, and the junction held 2 bases outside the gene matches. CDR3 size: 14 residues. The CDR3 spells CASSWDRATDTQYF. The CDR3 nucleotides are TGTGCCAGCAGCTGGGACAGGGCCACAGATACGCAGTATTTT.

This clone occurred a few times. The CDR3 DNA is TGCGCCAGCAACCCGGGACAGGGGAACACCGGGGAGCTGTTTTTT. It yields the protein CASNPGQGNTGELFF. The V gene is TRBV4-1, the J gene TRBJ2-2; 9 bases line up with TRBD1. The J segment lost 1 base and the V segment lost 7 bases, leaving 4 bases of the junction unmatched. Germline CDR1 and CDR2: MGHRA and YSYEKL. This CDR3 region has 15 residues.

The chain combines TRBV10-1 with TRBJ2-2; D gene unclear. The CDR3 has 15 residues. CDR1 and CDR2 (germline): WNHNN, SYGVQD (reference sequence). Trimming took off 2 bases at V and 5 bases at J, with 12 bases between the two ends. CDR3 sequence: CASSEPNDHTGELFF. The DNA of the CDR3 is TGCGCCAGCAGTGAGCCAAACGATCATACCGGGGAGCTGTTTTTT.

V is TRBV29-1 and J is TRBJ2-5; D may be TRBD2 (5 bases). V was clipped by 6 bases and J by 1 base, with 18 bases between them. The CDR3 runs to 15 residues. From germline, CDR1 is SQVTM and CDR2 ANQGSEA. In DNA, the CDR3 is TGCAGCGTCCTCAGCCTTGACTATCTCCAAGAGACCCAGTACTTC. Amino acid sequence: CSVLSLDYLQETQYF. Using reference TRBV29-1 and TRBJ2-5 for the parts outside the CDR3, the full variable domain is SAVISQKPSRDICQRGTSLTIQCQVDSQVTMMFWYRQQPGQSLTLIATANQGSEATYESGFVIDKFPISRPNLTFSTLTVSNMSPEDSSIYLCSVLSLDYLQETQYFGPGTRLLVL.

This chain connects TRBV11-2 to TRBJ1-2; D gene ambiguous. Trimming stripped 2 bases from V and 6 bases from J, with 10 bases between. Looked up from germline, CDR1 is SGHAT and CDR2 is FQNNGV. The CDR3 spans 13 residues. Written as DNA, the CDR3 is TGTGCCAGCAGCTTAAGGTTAGAGGATGGCTACACCTTC. Translation gives CASSLRLEDGYTF.